A single sample gave rise to the 15 T cell receptor beta chains below, sequenced in a study of blood T cells in healthy people across ages. The use of a sample-barcoded 5' primer and a J-beta primer mix characterized a second PCR of roughly 7 to 11 cycles. MiXCR was run by TCRdb on the 5' RACE reads, yielding one entry per CDR3 protein. This table holds 550,000 to 750,000 distinct CDR3 sequences, around 20% found once. Input material: blood. These receptors were obtained from a man between 65 and 85 years old in good health.

This clonotype has more than one count but fewer than ten. The rearrangement links TRBV20-1 to TRBJ2-7; TRBD1 matches at 8 bases. This CDR3 spans 12 amino acids. Germline CDR1 and CDR2: DFQATT and SNEGSKA (reference sequence). V shed 6 bases, J shed 7 bases, and the junction held 8 bases outside the gene matches. This chain's CDR3 is CSAGQGAREQYF. CDR3 coding DNA: TGCAGTGCGGGGCAGGGGGCGCGAGAGCAGTACTTC.

The chain employs TRBV20-1 and TRBJ2-4; 7 nucleotides match TRBD2. From germline, CDR1 is DFQATT and CDR2 SNEGSKA (reference sequence). CDR3 size: 13 residues. V shed 4 bases, J shed 3 bases, and the junction held 3 bases outside the gene matches. Here the CDR3 DNA reads TGCAGTGCTACCGGCGGGAGCAAAAACATTCAGTACTTC. This translates into CSATGGSKNIQYF.

The V call is TRBV6-2 or TRBV6-3, the J call TRBJ2-5; no definite D call. V was clipped by 3 bases and J by 5 bases, with 10 bases between them. The CDR3 totals 13 residues. CDR1 is MNHEY and CDR2 is SVGEGT in the germline V gene. The CDR3 DNA reads as TGTGCCAGCAGTTATACGGCCGGGGAGACCCAGTACTTC. Translated: CASSYTAGETQYF.

This clonotype was picked up many times. The chain has TRBV7-3 and TRBJ1-6, with D hard to call. Trimming took off 1 base at V and 12 bases at J, with 10 bases between the two ends. The CDR3 consists of 13 residues. The V gene's germline CDR1 is SGHTA and CDR2 FQGTGA. The CDR3 loop is CASSLNLGLPLHF. CDR3 coding DNA: TGTGCCAGCAGCTTAAATTTGGGGTTACCCCTCCACTTT.

This clonotype was seen only a few times. The rearrangement links TRBV5-1 to TRBJ2-7, with TRBD1 matching 7 bases. There are 16 residues in the CDR3. Germline V gene data show CDR1 as SGHRS and CDR2 as YFSETQ. After removal of 2 bases from V and 1 base from J, the junction contained 9 bases not matched to a gene. CDR3 in amino acids: CASSLVNTGESYEQYF. CDR3 in DNA: TGCGCCAGCAGCTTAGTTAACACAGGGGAGTCCTACGAGCAGTACTTC.

There are a few counts of this clonotype. V usage is TRBV3-1 and J usage is TRBJ2-3; 9 nucleotides line up with TRBD1. This CDR3 has 15 amino acids. Germline trimming cut 4 bases from V and 2 bases from J; bases unmatched to any gene: 4. The germline V gene has CDR1 LGHDT and CDR2 YNNKEL (reference sequence). The CDR3, as DNA: TGTGCCAGCAGCCCCCGGGACAGGGACACAGATACGCAGTATTTT. Translated, it gives CASSPRDRDTDTQYF.

The chain employs TRBV4-3 and TRBJ2-5, with TRBD1 matching 8 bases. The end of the DNA aligns better with TRBJ2-1, so the J call may be wrong. Germline loops: CDR1 LGHNA, CDR2 YSLEER. CDR3 length equals 16 residues. CDR3 in DNA: TGCGCCAGCAGCCAAGAAGGACAGGGCTCCTACAATGAGCAGTTCTTC. It encodes CASSQEGQGSYNEQFF.

This clonotype occurred many times. The V call is TRBV6-2 or TRBV6-3, the J call TRBJ2-5; possibly TRBD1 or TRBD2 for D (5 bases each). CDR1 and CDR2 (germline): MNHEY, SVGEGT. The CDR3 consists of 14 residues. Trimming removed 0 bases from V and 2 bases from J, with 7 bases in between. The CDR3 is CASSYSGPQETQYF. As DNA, the CDR3 is TGTGCCAGCAGTTACTCGGGACCACAAGAGACCCAGTACTTC.

V gene TRBV27 combines with J gene TRBJ2-5; D remains ambiguous. TRBJ2-7 explains the end of the DNA better; the J call may be wrong. The length of the CDR3 is 14 residues. CDR1 is MNHEY, CDR2 SMNVEV, per germline (reference sequence). For the CDR3, the DNA is TGTGCCAGCAGTTTCCAGCGCAACTCCTACGAGCAGTACTTC. The encoded protein is CASSFQRNSYEQYF.

This clonotype was seen ten or more times. The chain employs TRBV18 and TRBJ2-7; the match to TRBD2 covers 10 bases. Germline V gene lookup returns CDR1 KGHSH and CDR2 LQKENI. CDR3 length equals 15 residues. With V trimmed by 4 bases and J by 5 bases, 8 bases remained unmatched. CDR3 region: CASSRGTSELNEQYF. The CDR3 DNA reads TGTGCCAGCTCACGAGGGACTAGCGAGCTGAACGAGCAGTACTTC.

This chain uses TRBV12-3 or TRBV12-4 with TRBJ2-1; D is perhaps TRBD1 (6 bases). CDR3 size: 15 residues. Trimming left V 5 bases short and J 2 bases short, with 13 bases between. CDR3 coding DNA: TGTGCCAGCAGTGGGACACCAAACACCTACAATGAGCAGTTCTTC. Translating it yields CASSGTPNTYNEQFF.

The CDR3 DNA sequence: TGTGCCAGTGCTGATGGTCGTGGAGGAGAGACCCAGTACTTC. Translated: CASADGRGGETQYF. The V call is TRBV12-3 or TRBV12-4, the J call TRBJ2-5; weak D call: TRBD2 (5 bases). V shed 9 bases and J shed 4 bases, with 18 bases lying between them. CDR3 length equals 14 residues.

This clonotype has more than one count but fewer than ten. The J gene is TRBJ2-3, the V gene TRBV7-9; the D gene could be TRBD1 or TRBD2 (5 bases each). Germline V lookup: CDR1 SEHNR, CDR2 FQNEAQ (reference sequence). CDR3 length: 14 amino acids. Trimming removed 3 bases at V and 5 bases at J, with 12 bases between. The CDR3 DNA reads as TGTGCCAGCAGCTTCTCTAGGGGAGAAGATACGCAGTATTTT. Amino acids: CASSFSRGEDTQYF. Drawing the rest from reference TRBV7-9 and TRBJ2-3, the complete variable domain is DTGVSQNPRHKITKRGQNVTFRCDPISEHNRLYWYRQTLGQGPEFLTYFQNEAQLEKSRLLSDRFSAERPKGSFSTLEIQRTEQGDSAMYLCASSFSRGEDTQYFGPGTRLTVL.

This chain joins TRBV5-1 and TRBJ2-7; D is perhaps TRBD1 (6 bases). Germline CDR1 SGHRS, CDR2 YFSETQ. This CDR3 spans 15 amino acids. The V end was cut by 0 bases, the J end by 2 bases, with 12 bases between. The CDR3 region is CASSLATGITYEQYF. The CDR3 DNA reads TGCGCCAGCAGCTTGGCCACAGGGATAACCTACGAGCAGTACTTC.

This clonotype came up a few times. This chain links TRBV4-3 with TRBJ2-1; 10 nucleotides match TRBD2. Unmatched junction bases numbered 8, after V lost 4 bases and J lost 8 bases. CDR3 length: 15 amino acids. Germline CDR1 reads LGHNA; CDR2 reads YSLEER. CDR3 DNA: TGCGCCAGCAGCCCCACCGCTAGCGGGAGCTATGAGCAGTTCTTC. Protein sequence: CASSPTASGSYEQFF.